The clone carrying this T cell receptor beta chain was detected a few times. V shed 4 bases, J shed 7 bases, and the junction held 1 base outside the gene matches. This CDR3 is built from 12 residues. Germline V gene lookup returns CDR1 MNHEY and CDR2 SVGAGI. The data were obtained in a study of blood T cell repertoires in COVID-19. Background on the study: The origin of the acute and convalescent COVID-19 samples was the United States, Italy and Spain. PBMCs, B-cell-depleted T cells, or T cells provided the cDNA or gDNA that made up the material.

Per the study methods: Reference gene primers were amplified, and this amplification served to estimate nucleated cell counts. The data were produced by immunoSEQ multiplex PCR, yet TCRdb's version contains in-frame clones alone and is incomplete. D and trimming were read from the DNA, whereas the V and J calls and clone size are those reported in that table. The sample shows 130,000 to 150,000 clones, about 88% of them seen only once. The sequencing input was peripheral blood. This sequence joins TRBV6-5 and TRBJ1-1; TRBD1 matches 9 bases. This receptor was identified in a man aged 45-65 years with active or convalescent COVID-19. The CDR3 DNA follows: TGTGCCAGCAGTTCGGACAGGGGTGAAGCTTTCTTT. It translates to CASSSDRGEAFF.